The sequence of this T cell receptor beta chain was determined in a study of PD-L1 blockade in urothelial cancer. About the study: Atezolizumab 1,200 mg was given intravenously every 3 weeks, starting 2014. Each blood sample yielded a median of 141,255 T cells.

Sequencing used immunoSEQ multiplex PCR; TCRdb keeps in-frame clones, though not all of them. Among approximately 24,000 clones listed, roughly 90% were seen once. From germline, CDR1 is WSHSY and CDR2 SAAADI. V dropped 6 bases and J dropped 2; count of bases not matched to a gene: 2. This CDR3 is 13 amino acids long. The chain joins TRBV10-2 to TRBJ2-5, with TRBD2 matching 8 bases. The TCR was taken from a man in his fifties or sixties with urothelial cancer. This specimen was PBMCs, taken around atezolizumab (anti-PD-L1) treatment. CDR3: CASRGLAQETQYF. CDR3 nucleotide sequence: TGCGCCAGCAGAGGACTAGCACAAGAGACCCAGTACTTC.